These 14 T cell receptor beta chains came from one sample sequenced in a study of post-analysis software for immune sequencing data. General study findings and limits: Controls showed lower frequencies than patients for roughly five TRBV segments, and TRBV5-6, TRBV5-1 and TRBV20-1 were among these.

Their antigens are not known. Unique molecular identifiers tagged the TCR beta cDNA libraries. TCRdb independently ran MiXCR on the PCR reads; one entry per CDR3 protein. Of approximately 400,000 distinct CDR3 sequences listed, 30% to 45% were seen once; the top ten hold roughly 13%. The source material was blood. Receptor source: a girl between 10 and 17 years old with multiple sclerosis.

The rearrangement links TRBV4-1 to TRBJ2-4; D remains unclear. From germline, CDR1 is MGHRA and CDR2 YSYEKL. CDR3 size: 16 residues. V shed 3 bases and J shed 0 bases, with 12 bases lying between them. The CDR3 bases are TGCGCCAGCAGCCACCTGGGCGGCTTAGCCAAAAACATTCAGTACTTC. Protein product: CASSHLGGLAKNIQYF.

The chain employs TRBV7-9 and TRBJ1-1; D is uncertain. This CDR3 region has 12 residues. V lost 1 base to trimming and J lost 10 bases, with 10 bases between them. Germline CDR1 SEHNR, CDR2 FQNEAQ (reference sequence). CDR3: CASSLEGSGAFF. The CDR3 DNA follows: TGTGCCAGCAGCTTAGAAGGATCGGGAGCTTTCTTT.

A single count supports this clonotype. The V call is TRBV2, the J call TRBJ2-1; tentatively, D is TRBD2 (6 bases). CDR1 SNHLY and CDR2 FYNNEI come from the germline V gene. Trimming cost V 3 bases and J 4 bases, with 10 bases left between them. The CDR3 spans 14 residues. CDR3 DNA sequence: TGTGCCAGCAGTGAGGAGGGGCAATACAATGAGCAGTTCTTC. Its protein product is CASSEEGQYNEQFF.

This clonotype was recorded a few times. The chain carries TRBV20-1 and TRBJ1-1, with 8 positions matching TRBD1. J gave up 0 bases and V 2 bases, and 2 bases lay outside the gene matches. Germline CDR1 is DFQATT and CDR2 is SNEGSKA (reference sequence). This CDR3 has 14 amino acids. CDR3 DNA sequence: TGCAGTGCTAGACCGGGACAGGTGAACACTGAAGCTTTCTTT. It is translated as CSARPGQVNTEAFF.

CDR3 nucleotide sequence: TGCGCCAGCAGGTCACCGGGACAGGGGGAGAGAAAACTGTTTTTT. It encodes CASRSPGQGERKLFF. The V and J genes are TRBV4-1 and TRBJ1-4; 11 nucleotides line up with TRBD1. The CDR3 extends over 15 amino acids. Trimming took 6 bases from V and 10 from J; bases not matched to a gene: 10. Germline values: CDR1 MGHRA, CDR2 YSYEKL.

In its sample, this clonotype was seen a few times. This chain links TRBV5-1 with TRBJ2-1; TRBD2 agrees at 7 bases. Looked up from germline, CDR1 is SGHRS and CDR2 is YFSETQ. The CDR3 runs to 14 residues. The V and J ends lost 1 base and 10 bases, in that order; junction bases with no gene match: 8. The CDR3 DNA sequence: TGCGCCAGCAGCTTGTGGCGGGGGATCAGGGAGCAGTTCTTC. Its protein product is CASSLWRGIREQFF.

This chain links TRBV7-2 with TRBJ1-1; D unresolved. CDR1 is SGHTA, CDR2 FQGNSA, per germline. The V and J ends lost 1 base and 5 bases respectively, with 8 bases between them. There are 13 residues in the CDR3. CDR3 amino acids: CASSLGWGTEAFF. CDR3 nucleotide sequence: TGTGCCAGCAGCTTAGGATGGGGTACTGAAGCTTTCTTT.

This clonotype was detected a few times. The chain links TRBV6-4 to TRBJ1-5; no firm D call. Germline values: CDR1 MRHNA, CDR2 SNTAGT. Trimming shortened V by 7 bases and J by 9 bases, and 19 bases separated the two germline ends. The CDR3 has 14 residues. CDR3 coding DNA: TGTGCCAGCATGGTCGACGAGGGCCCCGCGCCCCAGCATTTT. Protein product: CASMVDEGPAPQHF.

The chain links TRBV4-3 to TRBJ2-7; possible D gene TRBD2, 6 bases. Germline V CDR1 and CDR2: LGHNA, YSLEER. V was shortened by 4 bases and J by 2 bases, with 12 bases between the two germline ends. This CDR3 is built from 14 residues. CDR3 in amino acids: CASSPGRGAYEQYF. The CDR3 DNA reads TGCGCCAGCAGCCCTGGACGCGGGGCCTACGAGCAGTACTTC.

The chain is built from TRBV5-1 and TRBJ2-5, with D unclear. From germline, CDR1 is SGHRS and CDR2 YFSETQ. The V end was cut by 4 bases, the J end by 2 bases, with 6 bases between. This CDR3 has 12 amino acids. In DNA form, the CDR3 reads TGCGCCAGCAGCATAGATCAAGAGACCCAGTACTTC. Translating gives CASSIDQETQYF.

V is TRBV6-5 and J is TRBJ2-3; tentative D call: TRBD1 (6 bases). Trimming pared 5 bases from V and 0 bases from J, leaving 12 bases between. The CDR3 totals 15 residues. Germline V gene lookup returns CDR1 MNHEY and CDR2 SVGAGI. CDR3 loop: CASSQGPLSTDTQYF. The CDR3 region has the DNA TGTGCCAGCAGTCAGGGGCCCCTGAGCACAGATACGCAGTATTTT.

A few counts support this clonotype. The chain carries TRBV5-1 and TRBJ2-7, with 10 bases identical to TRBD1. CDR3 length equals 15 residues. Germline-derived CDR1 and CDR2 are SGHRS and YFSETQ. J lost 7 bases, V lost 4 bases, and 11 bases had no gene match. The CDR3 protein is CASSGGGTGDWEQYF. The CDR3 bases are TGCGCCAGCAGCGGAGGCGGGACAGGGGACTGGGAGCAGTACTTC.

This clonotype was seen a handful of times. CDR3 residues: CAISEWDTEAFF. In nucleotides, the CDR3 is TGTGCCATCAGTGAGTGGGACACTGAAGCTTTCTTT. V and J are TRBV10-3 and TRBJ1-1; no definite D call. Germline V gene sequence: CDR1 ENHRY, CDR2 SYGVKD. With 1 base removed from V and 3 bases from J, the gap between germline ends came to 3 bases. CDR3 length: 12 amino acids.

The J gene is TRBJ1-2, the V gene TRBV2; no clear D gene. The CDR3 consists of 12 residues. Germline-derived CDR1 and CDR2 are SNHLY and FYNNEI. Trimming shortened V by 5 bases and J by 7 bases, and 11 bases separated the two germline ends. CDR3 sequence reads: CASSYPLPGYTF. DNA for the CDR3: TGTGCCAGCAGTTACCCACTTCCTGGCTACACCTTC.